Below, 3 T cell receptor beta chains from the same sample are listed, as sequenced in a study of shared clonotypes between healthy human individuals. TCRdb keeps only in-frame clones here, not all; method: immunoSEQ multiplex PCR. Among hundreds of thousands of clones listed, around 67% were seen once. Material: memory CD4+ T cells sorted from blood. Regarding subset: CD45RA-negative fraction. The receptors here all came from a woman aged 25 to 39 in good health.

The chain employs TRBV6-5 and TRBJ2-2; D might be TRBD2 (5 bases). Germline V lookup: CDR1 MNHEY, CDR2 SVGAGI. V was trimmed by 6 bases and J by 7 bases, leaving 15 bases between them. This CDR3 spans 14 amino acids. The CDR3 DNA follows: TGTGCCAGCAGAGACACTAGTTTTCGCGGGGAGCTGTTTTTT. Protein sequence: CASRDTSFRGELFF.

This clone was seen a single time. This chain connects TRBV12-5 to TRBJ2-5; the D is unclear. Germline CDR1 reads LGHNT; CDR2 reads FRNRAP. Between the trimmed V and J ends, which lost 4 bases and 5 bases, there was a span of 14 bases. The CDR3 totals 14 residues. The CDR3 region has the DNA TGTGCTAGTGGTTCCGGAGTGTTAGGGGAGACCCAGTACTTC. Protein: CASGSGVLGETQYF.

This clone occurred a few times. The V gene is TRBV28, the J gene TRBJ1-2; D not resolved. Germline lookup yields CDR1 MDHEN and CDR2 SYDVKM. This CDR3 contains 12 residues. V was clipped by 10 bases and J by 8 bases, with 17 bases between them. In nucleotides, the CDR3 is TGTGCCACTTTGGCCCTCCCGATCGGCTACACCTTC. Translated: CATLALPIGYTF.